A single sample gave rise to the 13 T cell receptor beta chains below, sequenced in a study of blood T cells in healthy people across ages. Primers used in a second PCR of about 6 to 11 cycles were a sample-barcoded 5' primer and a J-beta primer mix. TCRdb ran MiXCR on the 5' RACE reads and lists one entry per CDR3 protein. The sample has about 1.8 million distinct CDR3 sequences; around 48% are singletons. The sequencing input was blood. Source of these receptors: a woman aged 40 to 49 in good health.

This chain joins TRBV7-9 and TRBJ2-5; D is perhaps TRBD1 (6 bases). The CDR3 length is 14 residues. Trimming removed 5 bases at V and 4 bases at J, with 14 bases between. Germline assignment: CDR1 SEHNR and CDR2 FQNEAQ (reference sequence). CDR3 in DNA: TGTGCCAGCAGCGCAGAAGTAGGGGGAGAGACCCAGTACTTC. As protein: CASSAEVGGETQYF.

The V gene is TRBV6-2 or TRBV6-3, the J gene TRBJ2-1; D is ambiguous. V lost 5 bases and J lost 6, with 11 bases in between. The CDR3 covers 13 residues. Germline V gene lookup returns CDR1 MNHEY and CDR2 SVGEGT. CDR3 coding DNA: TGTGCCAGCAGTGACGAGGCAGTCAATGAGCAGTTCTTC. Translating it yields CASSDEAVNEQFF.

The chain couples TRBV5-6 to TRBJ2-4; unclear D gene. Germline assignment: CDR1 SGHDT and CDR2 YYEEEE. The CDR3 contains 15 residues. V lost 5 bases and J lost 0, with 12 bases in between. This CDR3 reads CASRPAGLAKNIQYF. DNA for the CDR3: TGTGCCAGCAGACCGGCTGGCCTAGCCAAAAACATTCAGTACTTC.

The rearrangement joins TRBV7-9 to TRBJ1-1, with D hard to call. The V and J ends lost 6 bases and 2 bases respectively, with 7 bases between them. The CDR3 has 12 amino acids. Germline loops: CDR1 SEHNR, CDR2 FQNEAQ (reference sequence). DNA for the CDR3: TGTGCCAGCAGGGGCAGTAACACTGAAGCTTTCTTT. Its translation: CASRGSNTEAFF.

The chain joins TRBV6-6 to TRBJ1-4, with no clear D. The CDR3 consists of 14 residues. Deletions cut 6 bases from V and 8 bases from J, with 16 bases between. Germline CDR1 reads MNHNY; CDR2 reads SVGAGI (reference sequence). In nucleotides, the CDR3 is TGTGCCAGCAGCTGGAGGACGGTAGGGGAAAAACTGTTTTTT. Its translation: CASSWRTVGEKLFF.

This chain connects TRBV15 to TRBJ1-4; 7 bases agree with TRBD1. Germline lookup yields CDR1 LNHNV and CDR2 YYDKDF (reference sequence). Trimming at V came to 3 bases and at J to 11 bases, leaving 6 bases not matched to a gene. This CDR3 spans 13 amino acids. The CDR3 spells CATSRQTGSKLFF. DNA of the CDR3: TGTGCCACCAGCAGGCAGACAGGGTCGAAACTGTTTTTT.

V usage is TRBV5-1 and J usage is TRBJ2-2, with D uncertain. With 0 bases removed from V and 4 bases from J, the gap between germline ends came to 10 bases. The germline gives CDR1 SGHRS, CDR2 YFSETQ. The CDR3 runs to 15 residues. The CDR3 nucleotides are TGCGCCAGCAGCTTGGGGGCAGTATTCACCGGGGAGCTGTTTTTT. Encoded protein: CASSLGAVFTGELFF.

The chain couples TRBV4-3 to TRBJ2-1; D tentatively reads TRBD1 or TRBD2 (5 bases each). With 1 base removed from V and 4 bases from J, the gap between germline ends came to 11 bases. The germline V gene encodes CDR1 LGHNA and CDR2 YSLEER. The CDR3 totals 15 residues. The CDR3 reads CASSQGAREYNEQFF. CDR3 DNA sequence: TGCGCCAGCAGCCAAGGCGCCAGGGAGTACAATGAGCAGTTCTTC.

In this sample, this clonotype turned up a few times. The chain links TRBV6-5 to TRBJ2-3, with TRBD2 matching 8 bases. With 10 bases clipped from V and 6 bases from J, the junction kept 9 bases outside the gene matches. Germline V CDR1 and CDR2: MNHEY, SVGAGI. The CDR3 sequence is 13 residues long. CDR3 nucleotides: TGTGCCACCCAAACGGGGGGGCGCGATACGCAGTATTTT. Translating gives CATQTGGRDTQYF.

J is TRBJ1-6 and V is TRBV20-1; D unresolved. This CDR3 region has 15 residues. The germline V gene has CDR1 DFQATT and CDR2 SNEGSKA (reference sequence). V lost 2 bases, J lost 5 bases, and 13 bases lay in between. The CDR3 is CSARLGFQDNSPLHF. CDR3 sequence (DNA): TGCAGTGCTAGATTGGGTTTTCAGGATAATTCACCCCTCCACTTT.

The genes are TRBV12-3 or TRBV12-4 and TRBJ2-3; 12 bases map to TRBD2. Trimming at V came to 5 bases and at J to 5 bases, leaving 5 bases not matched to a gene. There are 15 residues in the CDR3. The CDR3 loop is CASSRPSGGVDTQYF. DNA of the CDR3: TGTGCCAGCAGTCGTCCTAGCGGGGGGGTAGATACGCAGTATTTT.

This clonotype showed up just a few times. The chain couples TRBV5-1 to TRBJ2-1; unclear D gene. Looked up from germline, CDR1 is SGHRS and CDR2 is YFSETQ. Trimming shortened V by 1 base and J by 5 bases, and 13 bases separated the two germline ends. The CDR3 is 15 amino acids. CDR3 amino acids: CASSLLGITNNEQFF. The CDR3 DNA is TGCGCCAGCAGCTTGTTAGGGATTACAAACAATGAGCAGTTCTTC. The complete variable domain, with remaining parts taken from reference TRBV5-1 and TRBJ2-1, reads KAGVTQTPRYLIKTRGQQVTLSCSPISGHRSVSWYQQTPGQGLQFLFEYFSETQRNKGNFPGRFSGRQFSNSRSEMNVSTLELGDSALYLCASSLLGITNNEQFFGPGTRLTVL.

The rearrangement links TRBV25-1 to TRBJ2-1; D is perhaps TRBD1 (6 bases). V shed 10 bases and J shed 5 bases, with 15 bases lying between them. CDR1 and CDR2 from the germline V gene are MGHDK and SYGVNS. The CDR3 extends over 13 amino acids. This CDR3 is CATGAGVNNEQFF. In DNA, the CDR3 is TGTGCCACCGGGGCAGGGGTAAACAATGAGCAGTTCTTC.